Each of the 23 T cell receptor beta chains below was sequenced from the same sample in a study of T cell responses to AZD1222 COVID-19 vaccine. The table came from immunoSEQ multiplex PCR; TCRdb's copy has only in-frame clones and leaves some out. Seen here are about 160,000 clones, about 91% observed once, and the top ten hold 1% to 1.4%. The sequenced sample was peripheral blood, obtained 28 days after the second AZD1222 dose. The receptors were gathered from an adult who received the AZD1222 COVID-19 vaccine.

V gene TRBV10-3 combines with J gene TRBJ2-2, with unresolved D. The CDR3 is 12 residues long. The V end lost 10 bases, the J end lost 6 bases, and 12 bases lay between the germline ends. Germline loops: CDR1 ENHRY, CDR2 SYGVKD. This CDR3 is CATFSNPGELFF. The CDR3 nucleotides read TGTGCCACATTCAGCAACCCCGGGGAGCTGTTTTTT.

The chain employs TRBV5-1 and TRBJ2-5, with 8 bases matching TRBD2. Germline loops: CDR1 SGHRS, CDR2 YFSETQ. After removal of 4 bases from V and 5 bases from J, the junction contained 13 bases not matched to a gene. The CDR3 spans 16 residues. The CDR3 sequence: CASSPGGGSSWETQYF. The CDR3 region has the DNA TGCGCCAGCAGCCCCGGGGGGGGATCGTCTTGGGAGACCCAGTACTTC.

The chain has TRBV5-1 and TRBJ1-1, with 9 positions matching TRBD1. Germline loops: CDR1 SGHRS, CDR2 YFSETQ. V lost 4 bases to trimming and J lost 7 bases; unmatched junction nucleotides: 11. The CDR3 runs to 15 residues. The CDR3 sequence: CASSEPTGGEGEAFF. The CDR3 nucleotides read TGCGCCAGCAGCGAACCAACAGGGGGCGAAGGTGAAGCTTTCTTT.

J is TRBJ2-5 and V is TRBV18; 9 bases map to TRBD1. The CDR3 loop spans 16 amino acids. V dropped 2 bases and J dropped 5; count of bases not matched to a gene: 9. From germline, CDR1 is KGHSH and CDR2 LQKENI. The CDR3 protein is CASSPGTGSPGETQYF. As DNA, the CDR3 is TGTGCCAGCTCACCAGGGACAGGGAGCCCCGGGGAGACCCAGTACTTC.

The J gene is TRBJ1-1, the V gene TRBV18; D is uncertain. The V and J ends lost 2 bases and 0 bases respectively, with 16 bases between them. The CDR3 covers 17 residues. The germline gives CDR1 KGHSH, CDR2 LQKENI. As DNA, the CDR3 is TGTGCCAGCTCACCATCAGGTAGGGTACTCGTGAACACTGAAGCTTTCTTT. Translated: CASSPSGRVLVNTEAFF.

The rearrangement uses TRBV6-5 and TRBJ2-7; 7 bases map to TRBD2. Trimming cost V 0 bases and J 6 bases; bases outside gene matches: 8. This CDR3 region has 15 residues. Germline loops: CDR1 MNHEY, CDR2 SVGAGI. CDR3 in amino acids: CASSYSGVREGEQYF. CDR3 DNA sequence: TGTGCCAGCAGTTACTCGGGCGTTAGGGAGGGCGAGCAGTACTTC.

The chain links TRBV4-1 to TRBJ1-2; D uncertain. Per the germline V gene, CDR1 is MGHRA and CDR2 is YSYEKL. CDR3 length: 15 amino acids. V shed 2 bases and J shed 0 bases, with 10 bases lying between them. CDR3 DNA sequence: TGCGCCAGCAGCCAAATTCTCAGAGCTAACTATGGCTACACCTTC. Residues: CASSQILRANYGYTF.

V gene TRBV4-1 combines with J gene TRBJ1-1; TRBD1 aligns across 9 bases. The CDR3 has 16 amino acids. Germline V gives CDR1 MGHRA, CDR2 YSYEKL. Trimming removed 4 bases from V and 1 base from J; junction bases left unmatched: 7. The DNA for the CDR3 is TGCGCCAGCAGCCCTGGACAGGGGCCATCGAACACTGAAGCTTTCTTT. Translated, it gives CASSPGQGPSNTEAFF.

The rearrangement links TRBV2 to TRBJ2-3, with 10 bases identical to TRBD2. J was trimmed by 2 bases and V by 2 bases; bases with no gene match: 7. Germline V gives CDR1 SNHLY, CDR2 FYNNEI. The CDR3 has 17 amino acids. DNA for the CDR3: TGTGCCAGCAGTGAAAGTTCCCTAGCGGGGGACACAGATACGCAGTATTTT. This sequence encodes CASSESSLAGDTDTQYF.

The rearrangement links TRBV6-5 to TRBJ1-1; D uncertain. Germline CDR1 is MNHEY and CDR2 is SVGAGI. This CDR3 contains 13 residues. V was shortened by 3 bases and J by 5 bases, with 10 bases between the two germline ends. The CDR3 coding sequence is TGTGCCAGCAGTTATGGGGAGCAAACTGAAGCTTTCTTT. Translated: CASSYGEQTEAFF.

This clone was seen just once. The rearrangement links TRBV28 to TRBJ1-6, with TRBD1 matching 9 bases. Germline V CDR1 and CDR2: MDHEN, SYDVKM. The CDR3 consists of 15 residues. The J segment lost 5 bases and the V segment lost 6 bases, leaving 5 bases of the junction unmatched. CDR3 in DNA: TGTGCCAGCAGCCCAGGGGACAGGGATAATTCACCCCTCCACTTT. Translating gives CASSPGDRDNSPLHF.

V and J are TRBV19 and TRBJ1-2; TRBD1 agrees at 7 bases. The CDR3 runs to 15 residues. Germline V gene sequence: CDR1 LNHDA, CDR2 SQIVND (reference sequence). The junction had 11 bases not matched to a gene; V was cut back by 6 bases and J by 4 bases. The CDR3 DNA is TGTGCCAGTAGCAAGGGGGGACAGACCCTCTATGGCTACACCTTC. Translation: CASSKGGQTLYGYTF.

The chain is built from TRBV4-2 and TRBJ2-5; 12 bases fit TRBD2. There are 16 residues in the CDR3. With V trimmed by 4 bases and J by 5 bases, 8 bases remained unmatched. CDR1 LGHNA and CDR2 YNFKEQ come from the germline V gene. CDR3 residues: CASSLLAGGQGETQYF. The CDR3 coding sequence is TGTGCCAGCAGCCTCCTAGCGGGGGGGCAGGGTGAGACCCAGTACTTC.

The rearrangement uses TRBV13 and TRBJ1-1; possible D gene TRBD1, 6 bases. V lost 1 base and J 5 bases, leaving 11 bases between the germline ends. In germline, CDR1 is PRHDT, CDR2 FYEKMQ (reference sequence). CDR3 length equals 14 residues. CDR3 sequence: CASSLAGGFTEAFF. CDR3 DNA: TGTGCCAGCAGCTTAGCGGGGGGCTTTACTGAAGCTTTCTTT.

This clone was seen just once. The V gene is TRBV14, the J gene TRBJ2-3, with D tentatively TRBD1 (5 bases). Trimming took off 5 bases at V and 4 bases at J, with 10 bases between the two ends. Germline CDR1 and CDR2: SGHDN and FVKESK. The CDR3 is 13 residues long. CDR3 in amino acids: CASSTTGPDTQYF. CDR3 bases: TGTGCCAGCAGCACCACAGGACCAGATACGCAGTATTTT.

Points on this clone: It is unclear where the CDR3 begins or ends on the DNA, so no DNA is shown, and the CDR3 is as TCRdb lists it. V is TRBV21-1 and J is TRBJ2-3; the table's D call, TRBD1, has no DNA check behind it. TRBV21-1 is an annotated pseudogene. The CDR3 is 22 residues long, counting both termini. CDR3 sequence reads: CASSKFMQIPGQWASGTDTQYF.

This chain uses TRBV6-5 with TRBJ2-3, with a tentative D call TRBD2 (7 bases). CDR3 length: 16 residues. V lost 1 base and J 1 base, leaving 12 bases between the germline ends. The germline V gene has CDR1 MNHEY and CDR2 SVGAGI. The CDR3 sequence is CASSYWGGGGTDTQYF. Written as DNA, the CDR3 is TGTGCCAGCAGTTACTGGGGGGGCGGGGGCACAGATACGCAGTATTTT.

This chain joins TRBV11-2 and TRBJ1-1; TRBD1 might be the D (5 bases). The CDR3 covers 13 residues. CDR1 and CDR2 (germline): SGHAT, FQNNGV. Trimming left V 5 bases short and J 3 bases short, with 10 bases between. Here the CDR3 DNA reads TGTGCCAGCAGCAAGGGACCGTACACTGAAGCTTTCTTT. Residues: CASSKGPYTEAFF.

The chain joins TRBV4-1 to TRBJ2-7; D may be TRBD2 (6 bases). Germline CDR1 and CDR2: MGHRA and YSYEKL. This CDR3 has 15 residues. The ends were cut back, 1 base at V and 7 bases at J, with 17 bases in the middle. CDR3 residues: CASSQGTRGNGEQYF. Here the CDR3 DNA reads TGCGCCAGCAGCCAAGGGACTCGGGGGAACGGTGAGCAGTACTTC.

J is TRBJ1-6 and V is TRBV28; 7 nucleotides match TRBD1. The germline CDR1 and CDR2 sequences are MDHEN and SYDVKM. The ends lost 2 bases at V and 10 bases at J; junction bases unmatched: 5. This CDR3 is built from 14 residues. The CDR3 DNA is TGTGCCAGCAGTTTAAGACAGGGTGGCTCACCCCTCCACTTT. It is translated as CASSLRQGGSPLHF.

The chain combines TRBV5-1 with TRBJ1-4, with 8 bases fitting TRBD1. This CDR3 is 16 amino acids long. Germline loops: CDR1 SGHRS, CDR2 YFSETQ. With V trimmed by 1 base and J by 7 bases, 9 bases remained unmatched. This CDR3 is CASSLSPGGSGEKLFF. CDR3 DNA: TGCGCCAGCAGCTTGAGTCCAGGGGGCAGTGGTGAAAAACTGTTTTTT.

This chain joins TRBV9 and TRBJ2-7, with 9 bases identical to TRBD1. The CDR3 covers 15 residues. The germline gives CDR1 SGDLS, CDR2 YYNGEE. Unmatched junction bases numbered 7, after V lost 3 bases and J lost 3 bases. The CDR3 sequence: CASSASGTGIYEQYF. CDR3 bases: TGTGCCAGCAGCGCCTCCGGGACAGGGATCTACGAGCAGTACTTC.

The chain joins TRBV10-1 to TRBJ1-1; D is uncertain. V was cut by 6 bases and J by 1 base, with 9 bases left in between. In germline, CDR1 is WNHNN, CDR2 SYGVQD (reference sequence). The CDR3 contains 13 residues. The CDR3, as DNA: TGCGCCAGCAGGAGAGGAGAGAACACTGAAGCTTTCTTT. It encodes CASRRGENTEAFF.